This record covers a single T cell receptor (beta chain). Those who participated ranged in age from about 18 to 89 years and resided in about two dozen US areas. Authors' processing steps: Amplification from reference gene primers served as the basis for estimated nucleated cell counts. Produced via immunoSEQ multiplex PCR; TCRdb's table is partial and in-frame only. V and J calls and clone size are copied from that table; D and trimming were computed from the DNA. This table has under 200,000 clones, more than 85% appearing once. The sample is drawn from a study of blood T cell repertoires in COVID-19. Across the study: Researchers got acute and convalescent COVID-19 samples from the United States, Italy and Spain.

The CDR3 loop spans 13 amino acids. V lost 5 bases to trimming and J lost 6 bases; unmatched junction nucleotides: 5. The germline CDR1 and CDR2 sequences are SEHNR and FQNEAQ (reference sequence). The sample was PBMCs or T cells enriched from blood (not recorded which). The receptor was isolated from a woman aged 45-60 years who had recovered from COVID-19. V gene TRBV7-9 combines with J gene TRBJ1-2, with TRBD1 matching over 8 bases. The CDR3: CASSNRGTHGYTF. The CDR3 DNA sequence: TGTGCCAGCAGCAACAGGGGGACTCATGGCTACACCTTC.